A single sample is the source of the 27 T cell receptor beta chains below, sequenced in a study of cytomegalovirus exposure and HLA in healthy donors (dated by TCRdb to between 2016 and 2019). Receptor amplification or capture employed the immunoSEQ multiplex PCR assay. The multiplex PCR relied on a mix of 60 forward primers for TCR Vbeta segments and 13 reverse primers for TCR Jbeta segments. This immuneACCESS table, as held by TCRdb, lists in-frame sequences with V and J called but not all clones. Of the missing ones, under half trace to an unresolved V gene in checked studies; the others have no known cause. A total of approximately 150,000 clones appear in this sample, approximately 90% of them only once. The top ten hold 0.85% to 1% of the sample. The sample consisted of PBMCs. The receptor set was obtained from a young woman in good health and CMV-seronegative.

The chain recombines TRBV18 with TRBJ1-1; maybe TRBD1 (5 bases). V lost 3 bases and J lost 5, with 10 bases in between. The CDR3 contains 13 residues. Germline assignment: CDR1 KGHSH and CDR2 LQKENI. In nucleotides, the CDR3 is TGTGCCAGCTCACCGGCAGGGAGGACTGAAGCTTTCTTT. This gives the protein CASSPAGRTEAFF.

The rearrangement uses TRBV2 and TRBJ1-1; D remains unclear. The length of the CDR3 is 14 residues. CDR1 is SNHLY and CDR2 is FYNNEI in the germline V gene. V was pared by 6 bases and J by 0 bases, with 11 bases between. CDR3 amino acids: CASRPGLMNTEAFF. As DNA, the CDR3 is TGTGCCAGCAGACCCGGACTCATGAACACTGAAGCTTTCTTT.

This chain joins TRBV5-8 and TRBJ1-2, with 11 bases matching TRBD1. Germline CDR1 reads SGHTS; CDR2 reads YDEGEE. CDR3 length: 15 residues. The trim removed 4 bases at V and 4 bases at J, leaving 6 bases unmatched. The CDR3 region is CASSQGQGGLYGYTF. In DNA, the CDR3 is TGTGCCAGCAGCCAGGGACAGGGGGGCCTCTATGGCTACACCTTC.

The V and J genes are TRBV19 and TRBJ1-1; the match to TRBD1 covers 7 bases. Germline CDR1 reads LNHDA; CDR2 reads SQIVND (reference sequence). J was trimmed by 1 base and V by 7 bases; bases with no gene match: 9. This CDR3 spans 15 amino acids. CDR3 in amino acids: CASISKRQGNTEAFF. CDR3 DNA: TGTGCCAGTATCTCTAAGAGACAGGGGAACACTGAAGCTTTCTTT.

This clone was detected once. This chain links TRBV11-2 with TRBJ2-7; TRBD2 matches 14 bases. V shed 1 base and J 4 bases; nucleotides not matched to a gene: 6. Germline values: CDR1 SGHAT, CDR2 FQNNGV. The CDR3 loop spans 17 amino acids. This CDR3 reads CASSLGGLAGVEYEQYF. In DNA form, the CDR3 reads TGTGCCAGCAGCTTAGGGGGACTAGCGGGAGTGGAATACGAGCAGTACTTC.

The CDR3 nucleotides read TGCGCCAGCAGCTTGGAGGGACCCGGGGGTGAAGCTTTCTTT. Protein: CASSLEGPGGEAFF. The rearrangement uses TRBV5-1 and TRBJ1-1, with a tentative D call TRBD1 (5 bases). Trimming cost V 0 bases and J 7 bases, with 13 bases left between them. The CDR3 sequence is 14 residues long. CDR1 SGHRS and CDR2 YFSETQ come from the germline V gene.

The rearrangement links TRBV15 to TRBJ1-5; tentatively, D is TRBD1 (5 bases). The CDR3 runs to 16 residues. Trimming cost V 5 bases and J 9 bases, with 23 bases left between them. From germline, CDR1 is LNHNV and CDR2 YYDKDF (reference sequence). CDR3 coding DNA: TGTGCCACCAGCGCCGGGACCGGGGGTCGATATCGGCCCCAGCATTTT. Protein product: CATSAGTGGRYRPQHF.

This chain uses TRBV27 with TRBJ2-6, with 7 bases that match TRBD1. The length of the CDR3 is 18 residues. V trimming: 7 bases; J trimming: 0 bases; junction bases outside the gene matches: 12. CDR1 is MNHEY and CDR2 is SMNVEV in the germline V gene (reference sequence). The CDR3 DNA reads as TGTGCCAGCACCTCCCGGGACAGATCTTTCTCTGGGGCCAACGTCCTGACTTTC. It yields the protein CASTSRDRSFSGANVLTF.

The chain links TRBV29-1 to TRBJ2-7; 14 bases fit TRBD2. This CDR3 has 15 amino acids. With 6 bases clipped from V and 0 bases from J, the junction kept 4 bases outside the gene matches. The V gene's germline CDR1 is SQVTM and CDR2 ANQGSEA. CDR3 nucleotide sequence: TGCAGCGTCGTCGGGACTAGCGGGAGCTCCTACGAGCAGTACTTC. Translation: CSVVGTSGSSYEQYF.

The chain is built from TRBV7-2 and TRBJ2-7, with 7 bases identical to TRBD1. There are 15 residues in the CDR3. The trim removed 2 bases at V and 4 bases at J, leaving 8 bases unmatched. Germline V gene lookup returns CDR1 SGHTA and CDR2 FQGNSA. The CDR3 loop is CASSLPRTGSYEQYF. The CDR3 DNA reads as TGTGCCAGCAGCTTACCCCGGACAGGAAGTTACGAGCAGTACTTC.

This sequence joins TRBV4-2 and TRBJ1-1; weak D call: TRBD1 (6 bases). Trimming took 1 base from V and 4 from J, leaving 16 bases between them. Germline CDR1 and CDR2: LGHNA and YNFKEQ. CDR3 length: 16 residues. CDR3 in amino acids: CASSQVSATGITEAFF. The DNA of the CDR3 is TGTGCCAGCAGCCAAGTCTCGGCGACAGGCATCACTGAAGCTTTCTTT.

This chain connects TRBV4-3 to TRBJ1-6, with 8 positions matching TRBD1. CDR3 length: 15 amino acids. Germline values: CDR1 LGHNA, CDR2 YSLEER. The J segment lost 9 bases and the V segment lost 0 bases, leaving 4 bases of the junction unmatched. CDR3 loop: CASSQDRGPSSPLHF. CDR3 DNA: TGCGCCAGCAGCCAAGACAGGGGGCCAAGTTCACCCCTCCACTTT.

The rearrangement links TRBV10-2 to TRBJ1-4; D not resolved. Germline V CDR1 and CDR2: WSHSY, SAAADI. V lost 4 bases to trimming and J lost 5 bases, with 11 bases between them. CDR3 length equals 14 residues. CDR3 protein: CASSVAVRNEKLFF. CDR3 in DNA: TGCGCCAGCAGTGTGGCAGTACGAAATGAAAAACTGTTTTTT.

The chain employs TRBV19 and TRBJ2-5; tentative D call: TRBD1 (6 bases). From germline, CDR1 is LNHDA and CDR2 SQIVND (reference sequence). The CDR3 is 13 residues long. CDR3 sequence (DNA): TGTAGGTTTAGTAAGGGGGTCCGGGAGACCCAGTACTTC. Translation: CRFSKGVRETQYF.

The chain's CDR3 is CASRAPGTDGKLFF. For the CDR3, the DNA is TGCGCCAGCAGGGCCCCCGGGACAGACGGAAAACTGTTTTTT. This chain connects TRBV10-2 to TRBJ1-4; 7 nucleotides line up with TRBD1. The CDR3 has 14 residues. From germline, CDR1 is WSHSY and CDR2 SAAADI. The trim removed 6 bases at V and 10 bases at J, leaving 11 bases unmatched.

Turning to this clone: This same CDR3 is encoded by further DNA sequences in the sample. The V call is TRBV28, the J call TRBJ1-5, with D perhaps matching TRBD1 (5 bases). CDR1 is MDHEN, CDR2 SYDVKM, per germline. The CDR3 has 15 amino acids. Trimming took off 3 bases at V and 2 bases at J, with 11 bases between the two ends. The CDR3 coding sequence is TGTGCCAGCAGTTTGCGGGGCGGTGGCAATCAGCCCCAGCATTTT. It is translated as CASSLRGGGNQPQHF.

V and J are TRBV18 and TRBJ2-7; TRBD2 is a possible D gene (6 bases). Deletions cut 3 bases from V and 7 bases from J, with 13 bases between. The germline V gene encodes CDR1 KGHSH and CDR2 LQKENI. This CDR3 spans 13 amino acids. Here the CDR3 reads CASSPGTAGEQYF. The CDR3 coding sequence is TGTGCCAGCTCACCCGGGACGGCGGGAGAGCAGTACTTC. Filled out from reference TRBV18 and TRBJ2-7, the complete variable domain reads NAGVMQNPRHLVRRRGQEARLRCSPMKGHSHVYWYRQLPEEGLKFMVYLQKENIIDESGMPKERFSAEFPKEGPSILRIQQVVRGDSAAYFCASSPGTAGEQYFGPGTRLTVT.

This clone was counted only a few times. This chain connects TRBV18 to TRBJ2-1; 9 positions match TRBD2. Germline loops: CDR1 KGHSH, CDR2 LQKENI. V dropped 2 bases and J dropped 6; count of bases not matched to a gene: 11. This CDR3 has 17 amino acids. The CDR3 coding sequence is TGTGCCAGCTCACCAAGCTCTGCGCTAGCGGGGATCAATGAGCAGTTCTTC. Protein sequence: CASSPSSALAGINEQFF.

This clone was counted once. In DNA, the CDR3 is TGTGCCAGCAGCTTCGGACAGGCCTACGAGCAGTACTTC. Translating it yields CASSFGQAYEQYF. The chain combines TRBV5-8 with TRBJ2-7; 7 nucleotides align to TRBD1. The CDR3 is made up of 13 amino acids. Losses at the gene ends were 2 bases for V and 2 bases for J; bases not matched to a gene: 1. Germline CDR1 is SGHTS and CDR2 is YDEGEE.

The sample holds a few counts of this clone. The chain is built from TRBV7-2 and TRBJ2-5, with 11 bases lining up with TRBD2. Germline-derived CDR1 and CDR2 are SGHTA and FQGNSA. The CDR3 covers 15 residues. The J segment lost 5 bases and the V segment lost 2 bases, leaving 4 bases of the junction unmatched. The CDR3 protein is CASSLLAGGRETQYF. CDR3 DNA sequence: TGTGCCAGCAGCTTACTAGCGGGGGGAAGGGAGACCCAGTACTTC.

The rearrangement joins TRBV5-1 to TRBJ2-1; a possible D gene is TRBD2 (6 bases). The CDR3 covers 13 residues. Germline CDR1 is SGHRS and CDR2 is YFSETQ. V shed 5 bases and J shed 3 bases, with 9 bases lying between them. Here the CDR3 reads CASSAGGYNEQFF. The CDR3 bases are TGCGCCAGCAGTGCCGGGGGCTACAATGAGCAGTTCTTC.

CDR3 DNA sequence: TGTGCCAGCTCACCACAGACAGGGGTGACTGAAGCTTTCTTT. Translation gives CASSPQTGVTEAFF. This chain links TRBV18 with TRBJ1-1; 8 bases are a match to TRBD1. Germline loops: CDR1 KGHSH, CDR2 LQKENI. This CDR3 region has 14 residues. Trimming removed 1 base from V and 5 bases from J; junction bases left unmatched: 3.

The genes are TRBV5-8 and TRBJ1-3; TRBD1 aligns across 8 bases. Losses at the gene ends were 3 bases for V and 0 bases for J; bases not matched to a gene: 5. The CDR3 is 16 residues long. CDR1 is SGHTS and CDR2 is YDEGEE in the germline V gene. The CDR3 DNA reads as TGTGCCAGCAGCTCCGGACAGGGATTCTCTGGAAACACCATATATTTT. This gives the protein CASSSGQGFSGNTIYF.

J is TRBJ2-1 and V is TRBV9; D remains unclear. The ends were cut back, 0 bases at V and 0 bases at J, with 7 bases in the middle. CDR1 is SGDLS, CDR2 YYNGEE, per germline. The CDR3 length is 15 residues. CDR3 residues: CASSVDILSYNEQFF. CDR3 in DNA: TGTGCCAGCAGCGTAGATATCCTCTCCTACAATGAGCAGTTCTTC. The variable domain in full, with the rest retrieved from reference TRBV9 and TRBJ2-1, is DSGVTQTPKHLITATGQRVTLRCSPRSGDLSVYWYQQSLDQGLQFLIQYYNGEERAKGNILERFSAQQFPDLHSELNLSSLELGDSALYFCASSVDILSYNEQFFGPGTRLTVL.

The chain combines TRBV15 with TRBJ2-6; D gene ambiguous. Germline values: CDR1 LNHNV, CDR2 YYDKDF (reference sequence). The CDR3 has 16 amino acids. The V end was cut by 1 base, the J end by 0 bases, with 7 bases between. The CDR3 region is CATSRVFSSGANVLTF. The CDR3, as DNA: TGTGCCACCAGCAGAGTGTTTAGCTCTGGGGCCAACGTCCTGACTTTC. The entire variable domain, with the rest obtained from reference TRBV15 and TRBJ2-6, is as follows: DAMVIQNPRYQVTQFGKPVTLSCSQTLNHNVMYWYQQKSSQAPKLLFHYYDKDFNNEADTPDNFQSRRPNTSFCFLDIRSPGLGDTAMYLCATSRVFSSGANVLTFGAGSRLTVL.

The DNA of the CDR3 is TGTGCCAGTAGCCTTAGGACATCTGAAGCTTTCTTT. It codes for CASSLRTSEAFF. The V gene is TRBV19, the J gene TRBJ1-1; perhaps TRBD1 as D (5 bases). In germline, CDR1 is LNHDA, CDR2 SQIVND (reference sequence). V was shortened by 6 bases and J by 6 bases, with 11 bases between the two germline ends. The CDR3 contains 12 residues.

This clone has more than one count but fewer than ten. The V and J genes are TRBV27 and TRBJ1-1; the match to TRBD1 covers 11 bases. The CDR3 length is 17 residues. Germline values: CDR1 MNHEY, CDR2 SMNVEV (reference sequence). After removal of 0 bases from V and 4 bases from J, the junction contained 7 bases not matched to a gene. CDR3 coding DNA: TGTGCCAGCAGTTTATCCAGGACAGGGGGCATCGTCACTGAAGCTTTCTTT. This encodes CASSLSRTGGIVTEAFF.